A selection of T cell receptor beta chains follows, all from one sample in a study of cytomegalovirus exposure and HLA in healthy donors. The data were produced by immunoSEQ multiplex PCR, yet TCRdb's version contains in-frame clones alone and is incomplete. Of under 150,000 clones listed, approximately 78% are singletons. The sequenced sample was PBMCs. The receptors come from a woman aged 40 to 50 in good health and CMV-seropositive. Both conserved end residues are part of each CDR3. Fields, in order: J gene, clone size, V gene, D gene, CDR3 DNA, CDR3 protein. The D gene is left open where the match is weak. Rows give clone size only sometimes, using once, few, many, or a class for an expanded clone.

TRBJ1-1	.	TRBV19	TRBD1	TGTGCCAGCCGGGGGCCAGGGGGGCGGAACACTGAAGCTTTCTTT	CASRGPGGRNTEAFF
TRBJ1-1	few	TRBV6-1	TRBD1	TGTGCCAGCAGAGACAGGGCTTTCACTGAAGCTTTCTTT	CASRDRAFTEAFF
TRBJ2-7	.	TRBV28	.	TGTGCCAGCAGGTCAGGGACCTACGAGCAGTACTTC	CASRSGTYEQYF
TRBJ2-7	.	TRBV29-1	.	TGCAGCGTCTCCGCCTCCGGGGACGAGCAGTACTTC	CSVSASGDEQYF
TRBJ2-5	.	TRBV7-7	.	TGTGCTAGCAGCTTAGCTTTCAGGGACCAAGAGACCCAGTACTTC	CASSLAFRDQETQYF
TRBJ2-7	.	TRBV15	.	TGTGCCACCAGCAGTACAGAGTTCATCTACGAGCAGTACTTC	CATSSTEFIYEQYF
TRBJ2-5	.	TRBV28	.	TGTGCCAGCACCTCCCCGGGACAAGCTCAAGAGACCCAGTACTTC	CASTSPGQAQETQYF
TRBJ2-3	.	TRBV13	TRBD2	TGTGCCAGCACCCGACTAGCGGGAGTCAGAAGTAGGGATACGCAGTATTTT	CASTRLAGVRSRDTQYF
TRBJ2-7	.	TRBV9	TRBD2	TGTGCCAGCAGCGGACTAGCGGGGGCATACGAGCAGTACTTC	CASSGLAGAYEQYF
TRBJ2-1	.	TRBV30	TRBD1	TGTGCCTGGTCCGGGACAGGGCAGTGGGGGAATGAGCAGTTCTTC	CAWSGTGQWGNEQFF
TRBJ1-2	.	TRBV28	TRBD1	TGTGCCAGCACGGGACAGGGAGCCTACACCTTC	CASTGQGAYTF
TRBJ2-1	few	TRBV7-2	TRBD2	TGTGCCAGCAGCTTAGCTAGCGGGGGGTACAATGAGCAGTTCTTC	CASSLASGGYNEQFF
TRBJ2-7	.	TRBV10-2	.	TGCGCCAGCAGCTTTGACAGGACCTACGAGCAGTACTTC	CASSFDRTYEQYF
TRBJ2-3	.	TRBV7-6	.	TGTGCCAGCGTTGCGGGCGGGGGCTTCGCAGATACGCAGTATTTT	CASVAGGGFADTQYF
TRBJ2-5	once	TRBV5-6	.	TGTGCCAGCAGCTTGCGGGGGAAAGAGACCCAGTACTTC	CASSLRGKETQYF
TRBJ1-1	.	TRBV7-9	.	TGTTCCAGCAGCTCCGGGGGGGGTGTCCCACCGAAGAACACTGAAGCTTTCTTT	CSSSSGGGVPPKNTEAFF